One and the same sample provided the 24 T cell receptor beta chains below, sequenced in a study of T cell responses to AZD1222 COVID-19 vaccine. Some clones are missing from TCRdb's copy, which holds only in-frame ones; the method was immunoSEQ multiplex PCR. The sample carries 60,000 to 65,000 clones, roughly 84% recorded once. The material sequenced was peripheral blood, taken on day 0 of AZD1222 vaccination. These receptor sequences come from an adult in good health.

This clone is medium-sized within its sample. The chain combines TRBV6-4 with TRBJ2-3, with 9 bases lining up with TRBD2. Trimming at V came to 2 bases and at J to 3 bases, leaving 3 bases not matched to a gene. Germline V CDR1 and CDR2: MRHNA, SNTAGT. The CDR3 runs 15 residues. Here the CDR3 reads CASSDAGGPTDTQYF. Here the CDR3 DNA reads TGTGCCAGCAGTGACGCGGGGGGGCCGACAGATACGCAGTATTTT.

Ten or more counts support this clone. This chain connects TRBV27 to TRBJ1-1; possible D gene TRBD1, 5 bases. V lost 6 bases, J lost 0 bases, and 11 bases lay in between. The V gene's germline CDR1 is MNHEY and CDR2 SMNVEV (reference sequence). The CDR3 runs to 14 residues. CDR3 nucleotides: TGTGCCAGCAGGTACGGGGGGGTGAACACTGAAGCTTTCTTT. Protein: CASRYGGVNTEAFF.

The gene calls are TRBV3-1 (or the pseudogene TRBV3-2) and TRBJ1-3; TRBD1 is a possible D gene (5 bases). The V end was cut by 5 bases, the J end by 7 bases, with 21 bases between. Germline V gene data show CDR1 as LGHDT and CDR2 as YNNKEL (reference sequence). This CDR3 contains 16 residues. The CDR3 DNA reads as TGTGCCAGCAGCATCCTGGGAGGGGCGGGTTGGAACACCATATATTTT. Amino acid sequence: CASSILGGAGWNTIYF.

This clone was detected a few times. The rearrangement joins TRBV6-2 or TRBV6-3 to TRBJ2-7; either TRBD1 or TRBD2 may supply D (5 bases each). Deletions cut 2 bases from V and 2 bases from J, with 10 bases between. This CDR3 has 14 amino acids. Germline lookup yields CDR1 MNHEY and CDR2 SVGEGT. The CDR3 region has the DNA TGTGCCAGCAGTTACGAGTCGGGGCCCTACGAGCAGTACTTC. It encodes CASSYESGPYEQYF.

The count of this clone is one. This chain uses TRBV5-1 with TRBJ2-6; D not certain. Germline-derived CDR1 and CDR2 are SGHRS and YFSETQ. CDR3 size: 15 residues. Trimming cost V 2 bases and J 2 bases, with 8 bases left between them. The CDR3 sequence is CASSLGVAGANVLTF. In DNA, the CDR3 is TGCGCCAGCAGCTTAGGCGTGGCTGGGGCCAACGTCCTGACTTTC.

This clone was seen more than once but under ten times. This chain links TRBV19 with TRBJ1-2; D might be TRBD1 (6 bases). The germline V and J ends were trimmed by 4 bases and 2 bases, with 11 bases remaining between them. Per the germline V gene, CDR1 is LNHDA and CDR2 is SQIVND (reference sequence). This CDR3 comprises 14 residues. The CDR3 spells CASSRSRGNYGYTF. In DNA, the CDR3 is TGTGCCAGTAGTAGATCTAGGGGGAACTATGGCTACACCTTC.

The V call is TRBV30, the J call TRBJ2-7; no definite D call. V lost 5 bases, J lost 5 bases, and 16 bases lay in between. Germline CDR1 and CDR2: GTSNPN and SVGIG (reference sequence). The length of the CDR3 is 13 residues. CDR3 DNA sequence: TGTGCCTGGGAGGTGGGAATTGACAACGAGCAGTACTTC. Protein product: CAWEVGIDNEQYF.

The chain's CDR3 is CASRGANEQFF. As DNA, the CDR3 is TGTGCCAGCAGGGGAGCTAATGAGCAGTTCTTC. The V and J genes are TRBV7-9 and TRBJ2-1; the D gene is possibly TRBD2 (5 bases). CDR3 length: 11 amino acids. Between the trimmed V and J ends, which lost 6 bases and 7 bases, there was a span of 7 bases. CDR1 is SEHNR and CDR2 is FQNEAQ in the germline V gene (reference sequence).

The DNA for the CDR3 is TGTGCCAGTAGCATCAGGCGAGGACAGGGGTTAGCTGGAAACACCATATATTTT. It specifies CASSIRRGQGLAGNTIYF. J is TRBJ1-3 and V is TRBV19; 9 bases are shared with TRBD1. V dropped 6 bases and J dropped 2; count of bases not matched to a gene: 14. Germline V gene lookup returns CDR1 LNHDA and CDR2 SQIVND (reference sequence). CDR3 length: 18 amino acids.

The chain has TRBV11-2 and TRBJ2-7; a possible D gene is TRBD1 (5 bases). The CDR3 sequence is 16 residues long. Trimming left V 5 bases short and J 6 bases short, with 23 bases between. Germline assignment: CDR1 SGHAT and CDR2 FQNNGV. The CDR3 bases are TGTGCCAGCAGCAAAGACCGCAGGGCCACCCTCCTCGAGCAGTACTTC. Protein sequence: CASSKDRRATLLEQYF.

The rearrangement joins TRBV5-1 to TRBJ2-2; D not resolved. This CDR3 contains 15 residues. From germline, CDR1 is SGHRS and CDR2 YFSETQ. V was pared by 0 bases and J by 2 bases, with 8 bases between. In nucleotides, the CDR3 is TGCGCCAGCAGCTTGGGTACACTCAACACCGGGGAGCTGTTTTTT. Protein product: CASSLGTLNTGELFF.

The V and J genes are TRBV28 and TRBJ1-3; 10 bases align to TRBD1. Germline-derived CDR1 and CDR2 are MDHEN and SYDVKM. Trimming removed 7 bases from V and 3 bases from J; junction bases left unmatched: 12. The CDR3 is 17 amino acids. CDR3 sequence: CASNVETGGAGGNTIYF. The CDR3 nucleotides are TGTGCCAGCAACGTGGAGACAGGGGGCGCCGGTGGAAACACCATATATTTT. The full variable domain, with the rest looked up from reference TRBV28 and TRBJ1-3, is DVKVTQSSRYLVKRTGEKVFLECVQDMDHENMFWYRQDPGLGLRLIYFSYDVKMKEKGDIPEGYSVSREKKERFSLILESASTNQTSMYLCASNVETGGAGGNTIYFGEGSWLTVV.

This clone was observed a handful of times. At the DNA level, this CDR3 is encoded by other sequences in the same sample as well. V gene TRBV5-6 combines with J gene TRBJ1-5; D gene unclear. V was clipped by 0 bases and J by 5 bases, with 6 bases between them. Germline CDR1 reads SGHDT; CDR2 reads YYEEEE. The CDR3 has 13 residues. In DNA, the CDR3 is TGTGCCAGCAGCTTGGGGCCTGATCAGCCCCAGCATTTT. It codes for CASSLGPDQPQHF.

The J gene is TRBJ1-2, the V gene TRBV28, with D possibly being TRBD1 (6 bases). Trimming cost V 3 bases and J 3 bases, with 17 bases left between them. Germline CDR1 reads MDHEN; CDR2 reads SYDVKM. The CDR3 covers 16 residues. The CDR3 DNA follows: TGTGCCAGCAGTTTCTCCCCCCGGTACAGGGACTATGGCTACACCTTC. As protein: CASSFSPRYRDYGYTF.

This clone was found a few times. This chain connects TRBV18 to TRBJ1-2; no firm D call. Looked up from germline, CDR1 is KGHSH and CDR2 is LQKENI. Trimming took off 3 bases at V and 3 bases at J, with 11 bases between the two ends. This CDR3 is built from 14 residues. The CDR3 DNA reads TGTGCCAGCTCACCCTTTGGGCAAGACTATGGCTACACCTTC. It yields the protein CASSPFGQDYGYTF.

Concerning this clone: Other DNA sequences within the sample encode an identical CDR3. The gene calls are TRBV25-1 and TRBJ2-7; D is unclear. Germline V gene data show CDR1 as MGHDK and CDR2 as SYGVNS. CDR3 length: 11 residues. Trimming took 6 bases from V and 3 from J, leaving 6 bases between them. CDR3 residues: CASREGYEQYF. The CDR3 coding sequence is TGTGCCAGCAGAGAAGGCTACGAGCAGTACTTC.

The chain employs TRBV18 and TRBJ1-5, with D uncertain. Between the trimmed V and J ends, which lost 2 bases and 2 bases, there was a span of 13 bases. Germline V gives CDR1 KGHSH, CDR2 LQKENI. The CDR3 consists of 16 residues. CDR3 protein: CASSPKGSAGNQPQHF. The CDR3 DNA sequence: TGTGCCAGCTCACCAAAGGGTTCCGCGGGCAATCAGCCCCAGCATTTT.

This clone was seen just once. The rearrangement joins TRBV5-1 to TRBJ1-4; 7 nucleotides align to TRBD1. V lost 0 bases to trimming and J lost 8 bases; unmatched junction nucleotides: 4. Germline V CDR1 and CDR2: SGHRS, YFSETQ. This CDR3 region has 14 residues. The CDR3 sequence is CASSLDRGGEKLFF. The CDR3 DNA reads TGCGCCAGCAGCTTGGACAGGGGAGGAGAAAAACTGTTTTTT.

J is TRBJ2-4 and V is TRBV18; D gene unclear. Trimming removed 3 bases at V and 0 bases at J, with 12 bases between. Germline lookup yields CDR1 KGHSH and CDR2 LQKENI. The CDR3 spans 16 residues. The CDR3 sequence: CASSPPGSRAKNIQYF. CDR3 DNA sequence: TGTGCCAGCTCACCCCCGGGTTCCCGAGCCAAAAACATTCAGTACTTC.

This clone occurred once. This chain joins TRBV14 and TRBJ2-7; D remains unclear. In germline, CDR1 is SGHDN, CDR2 FVKESK. Trimming shortened V by 0 bases and J by 3 bases, and 12 bases separated the two germline ends. This CDR3 spans 15 amino acids. The CDR3 loop reads CASSQDFGSGYEQYF. CDR3 bases: TGTGCCAGCAGCCAAGATTTTGGCTCGGGCTACGAGCAGTACTTC.

The genes are TRBV2 and TRBJ1-2; D gene ambiguous. The ends were cut back, 4 bases at V and 4 bases at J, with 7 bases in the middle. Germline V gene data show CDR1 as SNHLY and CDR2 as FYNNEI. This CDR3 region has 12 residues. As DNA, the CDR3 is TGTGCCAGCAGTGGAGGGCCCTATGGCTACACCTTC. It codes for CASSGGPYGYTF.

The chain employs TRBV6-5 and TRBJ2-1, with 9 nucleotides matching TRBD2. The CDR3 extends over 15 amino acids. Germline loops: CDR1 MNHEY, CDR2 SVGAGI. V shed 1 base and J 9 bases; nucleotides not matched to a gene: 7. CDR3 protein: CASSYYGPLAGEQFF. CDR3 in DNA: TGTGCCAGCAGTTACTACGGCCCACTAGCGGGTGAGCAGTTCTTC.

V usage is TRBV2 and J usage is TRBJ1-1; weak D call: TRBD1 (6 bases). Per germline, CDR1 SNHLY and CDR2 FYNNEI. V was clipped by 5 bases and J by 2 bases, with 9 bases between them. The CDR3 runs to 13 residues. The CDR3 spells CASSPGANTEAFF. DNA of the CDR3: TGTGCCAGCAGTCCGGGGGCTAACACTGAAGCTTTCTTT.

The chain joins TRBV6-5 to TRBJ1-3; D is perhaps TRBD1 (5 bases). The CDR3 totals 15 residues. Trimming removed 6 bases at V and 9 bases at J, with 21 bases between. Germline-derived CDR1 and CDR2 are MNHEY and SVGAGI. The CDR3 region is CASSLAGEVGGTIYF. CDR3 coding DNA: TGTGCCAGCAGCTTAGCGGGGGAAGTGGGTGGCACCATATATTTT.